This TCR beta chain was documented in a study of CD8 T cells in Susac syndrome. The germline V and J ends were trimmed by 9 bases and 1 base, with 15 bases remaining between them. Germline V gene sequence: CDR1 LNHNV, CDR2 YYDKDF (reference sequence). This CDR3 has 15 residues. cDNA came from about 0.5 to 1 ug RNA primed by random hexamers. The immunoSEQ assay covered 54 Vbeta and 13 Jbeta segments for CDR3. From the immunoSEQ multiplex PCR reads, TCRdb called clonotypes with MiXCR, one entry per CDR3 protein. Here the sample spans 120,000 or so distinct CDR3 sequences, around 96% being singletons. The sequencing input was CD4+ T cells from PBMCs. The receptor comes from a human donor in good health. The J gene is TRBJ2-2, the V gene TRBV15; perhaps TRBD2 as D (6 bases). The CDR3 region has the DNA TGTGCCACTGGACCAGGGAGGTGGAACACCGGGGAGCTGTTTTTT. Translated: CATGPGRWNTGELFF.